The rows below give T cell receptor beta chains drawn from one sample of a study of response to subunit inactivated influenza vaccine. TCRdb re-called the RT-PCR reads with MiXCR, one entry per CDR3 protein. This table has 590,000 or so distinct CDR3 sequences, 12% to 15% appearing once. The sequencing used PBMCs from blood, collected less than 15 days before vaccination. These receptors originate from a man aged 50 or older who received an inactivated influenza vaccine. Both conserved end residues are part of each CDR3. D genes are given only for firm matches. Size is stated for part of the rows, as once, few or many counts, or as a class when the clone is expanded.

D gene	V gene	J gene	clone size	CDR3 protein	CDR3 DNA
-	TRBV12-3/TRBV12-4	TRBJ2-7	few	CASSLASHAVRVGTDVPRGGQYF	TGTGCCAGCAGTTTAGCGTCCCATGCAGTAAGGGTGGGAACTGATGTTCCTCGGGGTGGGCAGTACTTC
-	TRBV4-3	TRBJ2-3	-	CASSQERGGGPTDTQYF	TGCGCCAGCAGCCAGGAGAGGGGGGGAGGGCCGACAGATACGCAGTATTTT
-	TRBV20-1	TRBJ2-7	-	CSAHLTTDELATRGEQYF	TGCAGTGCTCATTTAACTACAGACGAGCTTGCCACTCGAGGCGAGCAGTACTTC
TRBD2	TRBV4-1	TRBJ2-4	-	CASSTLTSGGTLAKNIQYF	TGCGCCAGCAGCACCTTAACTAGCGGGGGGACACTAGCCAAAAACATTCAGTACTTC
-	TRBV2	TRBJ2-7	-	CASSEGVVEQYF	TGTGCCAGCAGTGAGGGGGTCGTAGAGCAGTACTTC
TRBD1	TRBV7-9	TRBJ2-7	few	CASSLERTGAYEQYF	TGTGCCAGCAGCTTAGAGAGGACAGGAGCCTACGAGCAGTACTTC
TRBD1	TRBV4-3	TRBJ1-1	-	CASSQGATGAFMNTEAFF	TGCGCCAGCAGCCAAGGGGCGACAGGGGCCTTCATGAACACTGAAGCTTTCTTT
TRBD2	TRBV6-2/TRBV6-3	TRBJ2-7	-	CASRQPPGDILGGRGYEQYF	TGTGCCAGCAGACAACCACCCGGGGATATTCTCGGCGGGAGGGGCTACGAGCAGTACTTC
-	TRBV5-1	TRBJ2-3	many	CASSRPPGLVRDTQYF	TGCGCCAGCAGCCGCCCCCCGGGACTCGTCAGGGATACGCAGTATTTT
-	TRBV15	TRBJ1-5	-	CATQGWGLGSNQPQHF	TGTGCCACCCAGGGCTGGGGTTTGGGTAGCAATCAGCCCCAGCATTTT
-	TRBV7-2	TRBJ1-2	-	CASSPGTGPGYGYTF	TGTGCCAGCAGCCCCGGGACGGGTCCCGGGTATGGCTACACCTTC
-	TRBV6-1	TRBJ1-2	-	CASSDRGRGYTF	TGTGCCAGCAGTGATAGGGGCCGGGGCTACACCTTC
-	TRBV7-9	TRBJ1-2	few	CASSLSYKNYGYTF	TGTGCCAGCAGCTTATCTTACAAGAACTATGGCTACACCTTC
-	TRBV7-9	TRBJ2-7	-	CASSRYSYEQYF	TGTGCCAGCTCAAGGTACTCCTACGAGCAGTACTTC
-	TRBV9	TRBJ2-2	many	CASSVRQSGSGELFF	TGTGCCAGCAGCGTAAGACAGTCTGGCTCCGGGGAGCTGTTTTTT
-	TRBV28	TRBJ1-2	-	CASSFAGRVDGYTF	TGTGCCAGCAGTTTCGCAGGGAGGGTGGATGGCTACACCTTC
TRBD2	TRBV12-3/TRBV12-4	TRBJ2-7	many	CASSYTSGYEQYF	TGTGCCAGCAGTTATACTAGCGGCTACGAGCAGTACTTC
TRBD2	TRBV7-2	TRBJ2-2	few	CASSRLTSGSVLFF	TGTGCCAGCAGCCGGCTGACTAGCGGGAGTGTGCTGTTTTTT
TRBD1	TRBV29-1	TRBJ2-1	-	CSVERDRGGWNEQFF	TGCAGCGTTGAGAGGGACAGGGGGGGTTGGAATGAGCAGTTCTTC
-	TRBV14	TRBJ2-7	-	CASSQDSPWQYF	TGTGCCAGCAGCCAAGATTCCCCTTGGCAGTACTTC
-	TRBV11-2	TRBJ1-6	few	CASSPGVLSPLHF	TGTGCCAGCAGCCCAGGGGTTTTGTCACCCCTCCACTTT
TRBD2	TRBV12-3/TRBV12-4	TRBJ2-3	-	CASRKEPGGADTQYF	TGTGCCAGCAGAAAGGAACCGGGGGGAGCAGATACGCAGTATTTT